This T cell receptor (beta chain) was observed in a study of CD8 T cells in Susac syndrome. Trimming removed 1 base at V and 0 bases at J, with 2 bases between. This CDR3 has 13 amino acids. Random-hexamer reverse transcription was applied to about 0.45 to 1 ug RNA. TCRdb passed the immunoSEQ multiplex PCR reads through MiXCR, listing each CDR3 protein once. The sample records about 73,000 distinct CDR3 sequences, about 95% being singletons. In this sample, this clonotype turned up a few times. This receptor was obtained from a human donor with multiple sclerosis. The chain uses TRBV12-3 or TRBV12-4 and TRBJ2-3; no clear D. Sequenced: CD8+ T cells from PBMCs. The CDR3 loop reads CASSLDSTDTQYF. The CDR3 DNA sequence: TGTGCCAGCAGTTTAGACAGCACAGATACGCAGTATTTT.